One T cell receptor (beta chain) is described in this entry. The data were obtained in a study of regulatory T cells in long-lasting Graves disease. About the research overall: It was over 5 years of antithyroid drugs, with positive TSH receptor antibodies, that meant persistent Graves' disease.

Regarding time point: persistent/refractory GD, antithyroid drugs over 5 years with positive TRAb. Following extraction of RNA from PBMCs, that RNA was used to make the TCR library. Germline lookup yields CDR1 LNHDA and CDR2 SQIVND (reference sequence). V lost 7 bases, J lost 2 bases, and 14 bases lay in between. The CDR3 runs to 15 residues. Sequencing libraries for TCR beta were prepared with iRepertoire HTBI primers and Arm-PCR of CDR3 regions. TCRdb recomputed calls from the multiplex PCR reads with MiXCR, one row per CDR3 protein. The sample has 360,000 or so distinct CDR3 sequences; roughly 23% are singletons.

The chain joins TRBV19 to TRBJ2-2; D possibly corresponds to TRBD1 (5 bases). This specimen was peripheral blood mononuclear cells (PBMCs), taken when the disease was refractory, from a patient treated with antithyroid drugs. The receptor was isolated from a woman aged 40-49 years with Graves disease. The CDR3 nucleotides read TGTGCCAGTATATCCGAGACAGAAAACACCGGGGAGCTGTTTTTT. It specifies CASISETENTGELFF.